One sample yielded the 20 T cell receptor beta chains listed below, sequenced in a study of blood T cell repertoires in COVID-19 (dated by TCRdb to the early 2020s). The method was the immunoSEQ multiplex PCR assay. TCRdb's version of the immuneACCESS table is confined to in-frame rearrangements and falls short of the full clone set. An unresolved V gene accounts for under half of the shortfall where checked; the remainder is of unknown origin. This sample holds approximately 250,000 clones; around 88% were observed only once. 0.95% to 1.5% of the sample belongs to the ten largest clones. What was sequenced was PBMCs or T cells enriched from blood (not recorded which). Every receptor here comes from a woman between 40 and 50 years old with acute COVID-19.

The chain has TRBV7-9 and TRBJ1-2, with 8 nucleotides matching TRBD1. Looked up from germline, CDR1 is SEHNR and CDR2 is FQNEAQ (reference sequence). This CDR3 spans 14 amino acids. V lost 5 bases to trimming and J lost 4 bases; unmatched junction nucleotides: 6. Written as DNA, the CDR3 is TGTGCCAGCAGCACCCCTCAGGGGGCCTATGGCTACACCTTC. Its translation: CASSTPQGAYGYTF.

This clone was counted ten times or more. The V gene is TRBV5-6, the J gene TRBJ2-1; TRBD2 matches 10 bases. The CDR3 consists of 15 residues. The trim removed 4 bases at V and 5 bases at J, leaving 6 bases unmatched. CDR1 and CDR2 from the germline V gene are SGHDT and YYEEEE. CDR3 residues: CASSERTSGHNEQFF. The CDR3 DNA follows: TGTGCCAGCAGCGAAAGGACTAGCGGTCACAATGAGCAGTTCTTC.

V is TRBV4-2 and J is TRBJ2-3, with TRBD1 identical over 10 bases. This CDR3 has 15 amino acids. CDR1 and CDR2 (germline): LGHNA, YNFKEQ. The V and J ends lost 5 bases and 4 bases, in that order; junction bases with no gene match: 6. As DNA, the CDR3 is TGTGCCAGCAGCGACCGGGACAGGGGCGCAGATACGCAGTATTTT. Encoded protein: CASSDRDRGADTQYF.

The chain is built from TRBV24-1 and TRBJ1-3; D is possibly TRBD1 (6 bases). This CDR3 spans 14 amino acids. Trimming pared 5 bases from V and 6 bases from J, leaving 13 bases between. Germline loops: CDR1 KGHDR, CDR2 SFDVKD. The CDR3 region is CATSATGQENTIYF. CDR3 sequence (DNA): TGTGCCACCAGTGCCACGGGACAAGAAAACACCATATATTTT.

This clone came up once. This rearrangement joins TRBV19 to TRBJ2-3; TRBD2 matches at 9 bases. CDR1 and CDR2 (germline): LNHDA, SQIVND (reference sequence). With 3 bases clipped from V and 6 bases from J, the junction kept 1 base outside the gene matches. There are 13 residues in the CDR3. CDR3 residues: CASSMTSGDTQYF. CDR3 bases: TGTGCCAGTAGTATGACTAGCGGCGATACGCAGTATTTT.

This clone was recorded only once. The chain employs TRBV18 and TRBJ2-2; D is undetermined. The CDR3 totals 15 residues. The germline V gene encodes CDR1 KGHSH and CDR2 LQKENI. Trimming took 2 bases from V and 4 from J, leaving 11 bases between them. The DNA for the CDR3 is TGTGCCAGCTCACCATCAATCGAGGTCACCGGGGAGCTGTTTTTT. Translation: CASSPSIEVTGELFF. The full variable domain, in which reference TRBV18 and TRBJ2-2 provide the parts outside the CDR3, is NAGVMQNPRHLVRRRGQEARLRCSPMKGHSHVYWYRQLPEEGLKFMVYLQKENIIDESGMPKERFSAEFPKEGPSILRIQQVVRGDSAAYFCASSPSIEVTGELFFGEGSRLTVL.

This clone has more than one count but fewer than ten. This chain connects TRBV19 to TRBJ2-1; 16 positions match TRBD2. Germline CDR1 is LNHDA and CDR2 is SQIVND (reference sequence). There are 15 residues in the CDR3. Trimming at V came to 8 bases and at J to 6 bases, leaving 4 bases not matched to a gene. The CDR3 DNA sequence: TGTGCCAGTCGGGGGACTAGCGGGAGGGGCAATGAGCAGTTCTTC. It codes for CASRGTSGRGNEQFF.

The genes are TRBV19 and TRBJ2-3; tentatively, D is TRBD2 (6 bases). V gave up 6 bases and J gave up 1 base, with 14 bases separating them. Germline values: CDR1 LNHDA, CDR2 SQIVND (reference sequence). This CDR3 region has 15 residues. Here the CDR3 reads CASSGLSRRTDTQYF. CDR3 sequence (DNA): TGTGCCAGTAGCGGACTAAGTCGCCGCACAGATACGCAGTATTTT.

This clone was counted a few times. The chain links TRBV7-9 to TRBJ1-5; D is uncertain. Germline loops: CDR1 SEHNR, CDR2 FQNEAQ (reference sequence). V lost 3 bases, J lost 4 bases, and 4 bases lay in between. The CDR3 contains 12 residues. The DNA of the CDR3 is TGTGCCAGCAGCTTCTTAAATCAGCCCCAGCATTTT. As protein: CASSFLNQPQHF.

The V and J genes are TRBV12-5 and TRBJ1-6, with D tentatively TRBD1 (5 bases). The CDR3 has 18 residues. Germline lookup yields CDR1 LGHNT and CDR2 FRNRAP. Between the trimmed V and J ends, which lost 4 bases and 6 bases, there was a span of 22 bases. The CDR3 loop reads CASGSRPPGRMVNSPLHF. Written as DNA, the CDR3 is TGTGCTAGTGGTTCCCGACCCCCAGGGCGAATGGTTAATTCACCCCTCCACTTT. Full variable domain (outside the CDR3, taken from reference TRBV12-5 and TRBJ1-6): DARVTQTPRHKVTEMGQEVTMRCQPILGHNTVFWYRQTMMQGLELLAYFRNRAPLDDSGMPKDRFSAEMPDATLATLKIQPSEPRDSAVYFCASGSRPPGRMVNSPLHFGNGTRLTVT.

The rearrangement joins TRBV5-1 to TRBJ2-7, with 10 positions matching TRBD2. J was trimmed by 0 bases and V by 4 bases; bases with no gene match: 1. From germline, CDR1 is SGHRS and CDR2 YFSETQ. This CDR3 comprises 14 residues. CDR3 sequence: CASSVAGGSYEQYF. For the CDR3, the DNA is TGCGCCAGCAGCGTAGCGGGAGGCTCCTACGAGCAGTACTTC.

This sequence joins TRBV4-1 and TRBJ1-6, with a tentative D call TRBD1 (6 bases). CDR3 length: 14 amino acids. Deletions cut 0 bases from V and 9 bases from J, with 9 bases between. The germline V gene encodes CDR1 MGHRA and CDR2 YSYEKL. This chain's CDR3 is CASSQDRGLSPLHF. CDR3 coding DNA: TGCGCCAGCAGCCAAGACAGGGGTCTTTCACCCCTCCACTTT.

The chain is built from TRBV6-2 or TRBV6-3 and TRBJ2-7, with D tentatively TRBD2 (5 bases). The CDR3 covers 15 residues. Germline V gene lookup returns CDR1 MNHEY and CDR2 SVGEGT. V lost 0 bases, J lost 3 bases, and 12 bases lay in between. CDR3 DNA: TGTGCCAGCAGTTACTCCGCGGGTCCAGTCTACGAGCAGTACGTC. It translates to CASSYSAGPVYEQYV.

This clone was picked up one time. The chain employs TRBV7-9 and TRBJ2-2; D may be TRBD2 (6 bases). The CDR3 loop spans 15 amino acids. Germline V gene lookup returns CDR1 SEHNR and CDR2 FQNEAQ (reference sequence). The germline V and J ends were trimmed by 4 bases and 1 base, with 10 bases remaining between them. Written as DNA, the CDR3 is TGTGCCAGCAGCTGGGGGGTGGGGAACACCGGGGAGCTGTTTTTT. This sequence encodes CASSWGVGNTGELFF.

This clone showed up just once. The V gene is TRBV7-8, the J gene TRBJ2-5, with 10 nucleotides matching TRBD2. This CDR3 has 18 amino acids. Unmatched junction bases numbered 17, after V lost 5 bases and J lost 5 bases. Germline V gene sequence: CDR1 SGHVS, CDR2 FQNEAQ. CDR3 region: CASSHRLAGAPGGETQYF. The CDR3 DNA sequence: TGTGCCAGCAGCCACCGACTAGCGGGCGCACCGGGGGGGGAGACCCAGTACTTC.

This clone was observed a handful of times. The chain joins TRBV3-1 (or the pseudogene TRBV3-2) to TRBJ1-2, with no clear D. Germline V gene data show CDR1 as LGHDT and CDR2 as YNNKEL (reference sequence). V lost 5 bases and J lost 0, with 10 bases in between. The CDR3 is 14 amino acids. Written as DNA, the CDR3 is TGTGCCAGCAGCTACGGTCGGGCTAACTATGGCTACACCTTC. Amino acid sequence: CASSYGRANYGYTF.

The rearrangement uses TRBV4-2 and TRBJ1-2, with a weak D call TRBD1 (6 bases). Trimming took off 3 bases at V and 2 bases at J, with 16 bases between the two ends. This CDR3 has 16 residues. Germline V CDR1 and CDR2: LGHNA, YNFKEQ. In DNA, the CDR3 is TGTGCCAGCAGCCAGAACCCCGGGACATTCAACTATGGCTACACCTTC. Protein product: CASSQNPGTFNYGYTF.

V gene TRBV11-2 combines with J gene TRBJ2-3, with 12 bases that match TRBD2. The V and J ends lost 5 bases and 0 bases, in that order; junction bases with no gene match: 12. The CDR3 spans 19 residues. Germline assignment: CDR1 SGHAT and CDR2 FQNNGV. The CDR3 sequence: CASSPRRTSGMSSTDTQYF. For the CDR3, the DNA is TGTGCCAGCAGCCCGCGGAGGACTAGCGGGATGTCTAGCACAGATACGCAGTATTTT.

This clone was seen a few times. This chain connects TRBV6-6 to TRBJ2-2; D not resolved. V lost 5 bases, J lost 4 bases, and 20 bases lay in between. The germline V gene has CDR1 MNHNY and CDR2 SVGAGI (reference sequence). This CDR3 has 17 amino acids. The CDR3 here is CASSHPQRGAGTGELFF. CDR3 DNA: TGTGCCAGCAGTCACCCCCAGAGAGGTGCTGGCACCGGGGAGCTGTTTTTT.

This clone was counted between two and nine times. The chain links TRBV27 to TRBJ1-1, with a tentative D call TRBD1 (6 bases). This CDR3 is 15 amino acids long. V dropped 0 bases and J dropped 10 bases, with 18 bases sitting between them. From germline, CDR1 is MNHEY and CDR2 SMNVEV (reference sequence). In DNA, the CDR3 is TGTGCCAGCAGTTTATCGTTGACAGGATTGGTGAGAGCTTTCTTT. Amino acids: CASSLSLTGLVRAFF.